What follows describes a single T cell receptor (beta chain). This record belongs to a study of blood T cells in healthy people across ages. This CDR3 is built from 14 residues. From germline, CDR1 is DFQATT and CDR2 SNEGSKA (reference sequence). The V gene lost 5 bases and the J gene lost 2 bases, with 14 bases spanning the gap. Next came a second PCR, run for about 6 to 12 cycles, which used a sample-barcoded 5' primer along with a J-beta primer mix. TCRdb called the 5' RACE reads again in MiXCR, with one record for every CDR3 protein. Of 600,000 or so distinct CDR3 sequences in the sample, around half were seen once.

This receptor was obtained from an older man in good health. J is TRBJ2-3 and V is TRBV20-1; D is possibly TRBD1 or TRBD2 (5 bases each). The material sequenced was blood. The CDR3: CSAAGTVVTDTQYF. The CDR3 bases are TGCAGTGCTGCCGGGACGGTAGTCACAGATACGCAGTATTTT.